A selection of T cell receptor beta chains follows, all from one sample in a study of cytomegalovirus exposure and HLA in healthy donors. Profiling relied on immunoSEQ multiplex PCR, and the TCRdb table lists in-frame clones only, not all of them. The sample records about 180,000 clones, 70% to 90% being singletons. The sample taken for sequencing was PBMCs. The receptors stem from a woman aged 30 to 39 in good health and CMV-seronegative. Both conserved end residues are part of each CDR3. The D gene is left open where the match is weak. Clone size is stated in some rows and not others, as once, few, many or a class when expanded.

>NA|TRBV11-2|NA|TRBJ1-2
TGTGCCAGCAGCTTAGATGAAAGGAGACAGTATGGCTACACCTTC
CASSLDERRQYGYTF
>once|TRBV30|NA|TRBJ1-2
TGTGCCGGATCCGCGGGCTATGGCTACACCTTC
CAGSAGYGYTF
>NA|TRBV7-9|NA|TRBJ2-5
TGTGCCAGCAACCCGACAGCACAAGAGACCCAGTACTTC
CASNPTAQETQYF
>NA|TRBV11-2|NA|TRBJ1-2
TGTGCCAGCAGCTTAGATCAGCGGGCCTCGGCGTATGGCTACACCTTC
CASSLDQRASAYGYTF
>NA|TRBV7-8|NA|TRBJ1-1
TGTGCCAGCAGCTTAGGAACGCCGGACACGATGGTAGCAGCTTTCTTT
CASSLGTPDTMVAAFF
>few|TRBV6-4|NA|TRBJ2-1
TGTGCCAGCCAACCACAGACTAGCCCCAGGGGTGAGCAGTTCTTC
CASQPQTSPRGEQFF
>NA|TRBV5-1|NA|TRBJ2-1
TGCGCCAGCAGCCTCGAGATCCATGAGCAGTTCTTC
CASSLEIHEQFF
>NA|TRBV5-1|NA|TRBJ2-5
TGCGCCAGCAGCTTGTTTATCCAGGGCGAGACCCAGTACTTC
CASSLFIQGETQYF
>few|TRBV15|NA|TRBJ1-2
TGTGCCACCAGCCCAAAAGCAGGTTCGGCCTATGGCTACACCTTC
CATSPKAGSAYGYTF
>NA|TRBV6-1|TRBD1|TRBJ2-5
TGTGCCAGCAGTGCCTCGGACAGGGGGATGGAGACCCAGTACTTC
CASSASDRGMETQYF
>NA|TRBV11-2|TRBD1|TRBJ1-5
TGTGCCAGCAGCTTAGGGACAGGGCGTAATCAGCCCCAGCATTTT
CASSLGTGRNQPQHF
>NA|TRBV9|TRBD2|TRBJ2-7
TGTGCCAGCAGCGGACATAGCGGGAGGGGGAGCTCCTACGAGCAGTACTTC
CASSGHSGRGSSYEQYF
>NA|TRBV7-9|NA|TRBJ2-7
TGTTCCAGCAGCTTAACAACCTACGAGCAGTACTTC
CSSSLTTYEQYF
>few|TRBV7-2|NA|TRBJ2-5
TGTGCCAGCAACCGGGACATCCAAGAGACCCAGTACTTC
CASNRDIQETQYF
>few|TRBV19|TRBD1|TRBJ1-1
TGTGCCAGTAGTCCCCCTGACAGGGGTGATACTGAAGCTTTCTTT
CASSPPDRGDTEAFF
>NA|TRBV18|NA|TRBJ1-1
TGTGCCAGCTCACCATTCAGTCAGGGAGGCGGGAACACTGAAGCTTTCTTT
CASSPFSQGGGNTEAFF
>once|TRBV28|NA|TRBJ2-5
TGTGCCAGCAGGCCTCCGGCGGTAGCGGACTCATGGGCCCAGTACTTC
CASRPPAVADSWAQYF
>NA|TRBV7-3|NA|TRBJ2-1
TGTGCCAGCAACGTAGGAGGACCCTACAATGAGCAGTTCTTC
CASNVGGPYNEQFF
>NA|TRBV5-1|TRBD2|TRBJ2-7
TGCGCCAGCAGCTTGGCCCACACGACTAGCGGGAGGATCGACGAGCAGTACTTC
CASSLAHTTSGRIDEQYF
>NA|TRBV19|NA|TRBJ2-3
TGTGCCAGTAGTTCTAGGGTGCGGGGAAGTTTCACAGATACGCAGTATTTT
CASSSRVRGSFTDTQYF